The 19 T cell receptor beta chains reported below all come from one sample, sequenced in a study of T cell responses to AZD1222 COVID-19 vaccine. Data came from immunoSEQ multiplex PCR; TCRdb stores just in-frame clones and leaves some out. The table lists some 80,000 clones, 60% to 85% of them singletons. Sample: peripheral blood, taken 28 days after the second dose of the MenACWY control vaccine. The receptor set was obtained from an adult who received the MenACWY meningococcal vaccine as a control.

By frequency in the sample, this clone is medium-sized. The J gene is TRBJ2-1, the V gene TRBV29-1, with D unresolved. The germline V and J ends were trimmed by 4 bases and 3 bases, with 10 bases remaining between them. The CDR3 covers 13 residues. CDR1 is SQVTM, CDR2 ANQGSEA, per germline. The DNA of the CDR3 is TGCAGCGTTGTCGCCCCCAACTACAATGAGCAGTTCTTC. Translation: CSVVAPNYNEQFF.

The V call is TRBV5-4, the J call TRBJ2-2, with 12 positions matching TRBD2. CDR3 length: 18 amino acids. Germline assignment: CDR1 SGHNT and CDR2 YYREEE (reference sequence). Trimming took 4 bases from V and 6 from J; bases not matched to a gene: 13. This CDR3 reads CASSQPGLAGEAAGELFF. The CDR3 DNA is TGTGCCAGCAGCCAGCCGGGACTAGCGGGTGAGGCGGCCGGGGAGCTGTTTTTT.

The chain recombines TRBV28 with TRBJ1-1; 7 bases are shared with TRBD1. Germline V gene sequence: CDR1 MDHEN, CDR2 SYDVKM. This CDR3 has 15 amino acids. J gave up 2 bases and V 1 base, and 4 bases lay outside the gene matches. In nucleotides, the CDR3 is TGTGCCAGCAGTTTATCCAGGGGGGGAAACACTGAAGCTTTCTTT. This gives the protein CASSLSRGGNTEAFF.

The chain joins TRBV30 to TRBJ1-2, with D possibly matching TRBD1 (6 bases). Trimming shortened V by 3 bases and J by 6 bases, and 8 bases separated the two germline ends. The CDR3 spans 11 residues. The germline V gene encodes CDR1 GTSNPN and CDR2 SVGIG (reference sequence). The DNA of the CDR3 is TGTGCCTGGAGCCAGGGGAATGGCTACACCTTC. Residues: CAWSQGNGYTF.

The rearrangement joins TRBV24-1 to TRBJ2-3; D possibly uses TRBD1 or TRBD2 (5 bases each). Germline V gene data show CDR1 as KGHDR and CDR2 as SFDVKD. The V end was cut by 4 bases, the J end by 8 bases, with 6 bases between. The CDR3 consists of 11 residues. CDR3 loop: CATSEGPTQYF. The DNA for the CDR3 is TGTGCCACCAGTGAGGGACCTACGCAGTATTTT.

V usage is TRBV7-9 and J usage is TRBJ2-7; the D is unclear. CDR3 length equals 12 residues. V gave up 6 bases and J gave up 4 bases, with 10 bases separating them. Germline CDR1 reads SEHNR; CDR2 reads FQNEAQ (reference sequence). For the CDR3, the DNA is TGTGCCAGCAGTTTCCAAATTTACGAGCAGTACTTC. Amino acids: CASSFQIYEQYF. The full variable domain, its missing parts supplied by reference TRBV7-9 and TRBJ2-7, is DTGVSQNPRHKITKRGQNVTFRCDPISEHNRLYWYRQTLGQGPEFLTYFQNEAQLEKSRLLSDRFSAERPKGSFSTLEIQRTEQGDSAMYLCASSFQIYEQYFGPGTRLTVT.

This rearrangement joins TRBV5-4 to TRBJ2-7; no definite D call. The CDR3 spans 10 residues. Germline V gene lookup returns CDR1 SGHNT and CDR2 YYREEE (reference sequence). V was clipped by 0 bases and J by 7 bases, with 2 bases between them. CDR3 residues: CASSLEEQYF. For the CDR3, the DNA is TGTGCCAGCAGCTTGGAGGAGCAGTACTTC.

CDR3: CATARGDHYEQYF. The CDR3 DNA sequence: TGTGCCACCGCTCGAGGGGACCACTACGAGCAGTACTTC. The chain couples TRBV24-1 to TRBJ2-7; D possibly uses TRBD1 or TRBD2 (5 bases each). Per germline, CDR1 KGHDR and CDR2 SFDVKD. The CDR3 is made up of 13 amino acids. V lost 9 bases and J lost 3, with 14 bases in between.

The rearrangement links TRBV11-2 to TRBJ2-7, with D tentatively TRBD1 (6 bases). Germline-derived CDR1 and CDR2 are SGHAT and FQNNGV. Trimming stripped 5 bases from V and 1 base from J, with 9 bases between. This CDR3 contains 13 residues. The CDR3 reads CASSNRASYEQYF. CDR3 bases: TGTGCCAGCAGCAACAGGGCTTCCTACGAGCAGTACTTC.

The chain has TRBV3-1 (or the pseudogene TRBV3-2) and TRBJ2-3; 10 bases match TRBD2. The length of the CDR3 is 16 residues. Germline V gives CDR1 LGHDT, CDR2 YNNKEL (reference sequence). The J segment lost 0 bases and the V segment lost 4 bases, leaving 4 bases of the junction unmatched. CDR3 region: CASSPLSGGSTDTQYF. The CDR3 DNA is TGTGCCAGCAGCCCGCTTAGCGGGGGGAGCACAGATACGCAGTATTTT.

This chain connects TRBV10-3 to TRBJ2-6, with D perhaps matching TRBD1 or TRBD2 (5 bases each). The CDR3 consists of 16 residues. V lost 6 bases to trimming and J lost 0 bases, with 12 bases between them. Germline loops: CDR1 ENHRY, CDR2 SYGVKD. The CDR3 DNA reads TGTGCCATCAGCCGGGACGGCCTCTCTGGGGCCAACGTCCTGACTTTC. This gives the protein CAISRDGLSGANVLTF.

This clone was seen only once. The chain couples TRBV2 to TRBJ1-1; D remains unclear. This CDR3 contains 10 residues. CDR1 and CDR2 from the germline V gene are SNHLY and FYNNEI. V shed 3 bases and J shed 11 bases, with 7 bases lying between them. CDR3 residues: CASSDRLAFF. The CDR3 nucleotides read TGTGCCAGCAGTGATCGTTTGGCTTTCTTT.

The gene calls are TRBV7-2 and TRBJ2-1, with 9 bases that match TRBD1. J lost 13 bases, V lost 1 base, and 5 bases had no gene match. Looked up from germline, CDR1 is SGHTA and CDR2 is FQGNSA. This CDR3 comprises 13 residues. The CDR3 DNA is TGTGCCAGCAGCTTAGTACGGACAGGGGAACAGTTCTTC. Protein sequence: CASSLVRTGEQFF. Combining the CDR3 with reference TRBV7-2 and TRBJ2-1 gives the whole variable domain GAGVSQSPSNKVTEKGKDVELRCDPISGHTALYWYRQSLGQGLEFLIYFQGNSAPDKSGLPSDRFSAERTGGSVSTLTIQRTQQEDSAVYLCASSLVRTGEQFFGPGTRLTVL.

This chain links TRBV7-6 with TRBJ2-1; maybe TRBD2 (5 bases). Germline V lookup: CDR1 SGHVS, CDR2 FNYEAQ. V lost 2 bases and J 4 bases, leaving 9 bases between the germline ends. The CDR3 extends over 14 amino acids. CDR3 region: CASSLRAEYNEQFF. The CDR3 coding sequence is TGTGCCAGCAGCTTACGAGCGGAATACAATGAGCAGTTCTTC.

The V call is TRBV7-8, the J call TRBJ2-3; D is possibly TRBD1 (5 bases). This CDR3 has 13 residues. V lost 8 bases to trimming and J lost 2 bases, with 11 bases between them. The germline gives CDR1 SGHVS, CDR2 FQNEAQ. The CDR3 bases are TGTGCCAGCTCTCAGGGAATCACAGATACGCAGTATTTT. The encoded protein is CASSQGITDTQYF.

This chain connects TRBV7-9 to TRBJ2-1; TRBD2 aligns across 11 bases. Germline loops: CDR1 SEHNR, CDR2 FQNEAQ (reference sequence). This CDR3 has 15 residues. The ends lost 10 bases at V and 4 bases at J; junction bases unmatched: 9. CDR3 sequence (DNA): TGTGCCACACCCCTAGCGGGGGGTCAATACAATGAGCAGTTCTTC. This gives the protein CATPLAGGQYNEQFF.

The gene calls are TRBV5-4 and TRBJ2-5, with 12 bases lining up with TRBD2. The CDR3 consists of 17 residues. With V trimmed by 1 base and J by 6 bases, 10 bases remained unmatched. Germline CDR1 reads SGHNT; CDR2 reads YYREEE (reference sequence). CDR3 in DNA: TGTGCCAGCAGCTTGTCGGCTAGCGGGAGGGCCAGGAAGACCCAGTACTTC. Amino acids: CASSLSASGRARKTQYF.

This clone was found once. This sequence joins TRBV6-1 and TRBJ2-7; D gene uncertain. The V gene lost 0 bases and the J gene lost 8 bases, with 17 bases spanning the gap. Germline assignment: CDR1 MNHNS and CDR2 SASEGT. The CDR3 has 15 amino acids. For the CDR3, the DNA is TGTGCCAGCAGTGAAGCGCTTCAAAAAGGATTAAAGCAGTACTTC. Protein product: CASSEALQKGLKQYF.

This clone has just a few counts. The V call is TRBV7-2, the J call TRBJ2-1; weak D call: TRBD2 (6 bases). The CDR3 sequence is 15 residues long. V dropped 5 bases and J dropped 5 bases, with 16 bases sitting between them. Germline CDR1 is SGHTA and CDR2 is FQGNSA. The CDR3 DNA sequence: TGTGCCAGCAGCCGGATCGGGGGTAGCGACAATGAGCAGTTCTTC. This translates into CASSRIGGSDNEQFF.